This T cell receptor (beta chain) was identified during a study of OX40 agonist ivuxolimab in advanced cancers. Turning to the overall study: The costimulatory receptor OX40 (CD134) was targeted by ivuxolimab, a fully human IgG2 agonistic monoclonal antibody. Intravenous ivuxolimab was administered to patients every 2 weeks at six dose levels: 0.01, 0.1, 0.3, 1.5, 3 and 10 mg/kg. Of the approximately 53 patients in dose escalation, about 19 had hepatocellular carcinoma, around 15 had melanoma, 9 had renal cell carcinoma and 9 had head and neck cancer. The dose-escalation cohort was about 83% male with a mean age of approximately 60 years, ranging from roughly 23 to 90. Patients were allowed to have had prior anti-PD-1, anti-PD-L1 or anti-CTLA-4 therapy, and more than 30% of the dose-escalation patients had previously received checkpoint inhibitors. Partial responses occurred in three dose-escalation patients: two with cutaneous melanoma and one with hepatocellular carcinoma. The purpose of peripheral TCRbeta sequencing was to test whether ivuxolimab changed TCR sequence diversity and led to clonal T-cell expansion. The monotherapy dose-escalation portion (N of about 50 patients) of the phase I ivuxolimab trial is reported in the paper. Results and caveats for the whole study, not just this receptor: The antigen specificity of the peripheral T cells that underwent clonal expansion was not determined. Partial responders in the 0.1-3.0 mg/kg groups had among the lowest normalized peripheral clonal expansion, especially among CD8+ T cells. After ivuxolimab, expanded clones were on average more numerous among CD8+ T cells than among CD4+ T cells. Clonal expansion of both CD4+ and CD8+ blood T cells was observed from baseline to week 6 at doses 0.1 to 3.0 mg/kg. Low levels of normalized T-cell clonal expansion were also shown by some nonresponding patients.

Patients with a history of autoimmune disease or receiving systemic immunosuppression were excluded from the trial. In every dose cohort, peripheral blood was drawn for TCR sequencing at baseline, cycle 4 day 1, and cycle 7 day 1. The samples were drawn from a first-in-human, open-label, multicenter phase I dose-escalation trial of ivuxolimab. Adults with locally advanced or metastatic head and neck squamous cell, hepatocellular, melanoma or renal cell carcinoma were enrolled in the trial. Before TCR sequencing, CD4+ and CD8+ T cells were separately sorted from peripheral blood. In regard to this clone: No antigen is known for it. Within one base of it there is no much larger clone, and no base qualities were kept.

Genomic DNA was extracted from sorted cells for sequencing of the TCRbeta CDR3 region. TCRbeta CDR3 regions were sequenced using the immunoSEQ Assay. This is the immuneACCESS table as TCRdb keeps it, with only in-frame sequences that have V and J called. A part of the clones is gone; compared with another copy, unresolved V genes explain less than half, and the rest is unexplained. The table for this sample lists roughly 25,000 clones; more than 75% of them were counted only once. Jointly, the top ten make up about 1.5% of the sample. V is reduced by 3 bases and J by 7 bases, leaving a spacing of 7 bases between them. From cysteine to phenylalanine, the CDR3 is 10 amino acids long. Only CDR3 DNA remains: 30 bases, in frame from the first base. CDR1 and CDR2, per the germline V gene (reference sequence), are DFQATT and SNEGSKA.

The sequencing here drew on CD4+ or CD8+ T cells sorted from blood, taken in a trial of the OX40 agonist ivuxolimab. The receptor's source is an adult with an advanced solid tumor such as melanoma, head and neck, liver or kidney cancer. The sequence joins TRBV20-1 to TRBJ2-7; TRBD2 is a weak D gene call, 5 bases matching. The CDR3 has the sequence CSARRGEQYF. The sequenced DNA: TGCAGTGCTAGGCGCGGGGAGCAGTACTTC.